Each of the 11 T cell receptor beta chains below was sequenced from the same sample in a study of cytomegalovirus exposure and HLA in healthy donors (dated 2017 in TCRdb). Library preparation used the immunoSEQ multiplex PCR assay. For the multiplex PCR, a mixture combining 60 forward primers for TCR Vbeta segments and 13 reverse primers for TCR Jbeta segments was used. TCRdb retrieved this table from immuneACCESS and kept in-frame rearrangements only. Not all clones are present; in checked studies, unresolved V genes account for under half, and no reason is known for the remainder. The sample table records about 150,000 clones; about 60% of these occur just once. The ten largest clones take up under 7.5% of the sample. The material sequenced was PBMCs. The receptor source for this set is a woman between 55 and 75 years old in good health and CMV-seropositive.

The table lists this clone with a few counts. The chain has TRBV7-2 and TRBJ2-3, with 9 bases that match TRBD2. This CDR3 is 15 amino acids long. Germline CDR1 is SGHTA and CDR2 is FQGNSA. Germline trimming cut 3 bases from V and 5 bases from J; bases unmatched to any gene: 6. CDR3: CASSLAGGPGDTQYF. CDR3 sequence (DNA): TGTGCCAGCAGCTTGGCGGGAGGGCCGGGAGATACGCAGTATTTT.

This chain connects TRBV4-3 to TRBJ1-1; 7 positions agree with TRBD1. CDR1 is LGHNA, CDR2 YSLEER, per germline. The ends lost 4 bases at V and 1 base at J; junction bases unmatched: 3. The CDR3 spans 14 residues. CDR3 DNA: TGCGCCAGCAGCCGTGGACAGGCGAACACTGAAGCTTTCTTT. Translated, it gives CASSRGQANTEAFF.

The chain links TRBV19 to TRBJ1-1; 7 nucleotides agree with TRBD1. The CDR3 is 15 amino acids. V gave up 6 bases and J gave up 1 base; unmatched junction bases: 8. The germline V gene encodes CDR1 LNHDA and CDR2 SQIVND (reference sequence). The CDR3 coding sequence is TGTGCCAGTAGCCTAAACCGGGACAGGAACACTGAAGCTTTCTTT. This translates into CASSLNRDRNTEAFF.

The CDR3 sequence is CASSLEFGYGYTF. CDR3 bases: TGTGCCAGCAGCTTAGAGTTCGGCTATGGCTACACCTTC. The V gene is TRBV7-8, the J gene TRBJ1-2; D is ambiguous. CDR3 size: 13 residues. The germline CDR1 and CDR2 sequences are SGHVS and FQNEAQ. Trimming stripped 1 base from V and 4 bases from J, with 7 bases between.

Here the CDR3 DNA reads TGTGCCAGCAGGCCCCTAGCGGGAGGGCCCTATGAGCAGTTCTTC. This sequence encodes CASRPLAGGPYEQFF. The chain combines TRBV2 with TRBJ2-1, with 12 bases identical to TRBD2. Germline lookup yields CDR1 SNHLY and CDR2 FYNNEI. CDR3 length equals 15 residues. V lost 6 bases and J lost 8; bases outside the gene matches: 8.

This clone turned up a few times. The rearrangement links TRBV29-1 to TRBJ2-1; 7 bases line up with TRBD1. CDR1 is SQVTM and CDR2 is ANQGSEA in the germline V gene. The CDR3 is 15 residues long. Germline trimming cut 7 bases from V and 4 bases from J; bases unmatched to any gene: 13. The CDR3 DNA is TGCAGCGAAAGCCAAAACACAGGGGCATACAATGAGCAGTTCTTC. Its protein is CSESQNTGAYNEQFF.

The chain couples TRBV19 to TRBJ2-3; maybe TRBD2 (6 bases). The germline V and J ends were trimmed by 4 bases and 0 bases, with 11 bases remaining between them. The CDR3 loop spans 15 amino acids. Germline CDR1 reads LNHDA; CDR2 reads SQIVND (reference sequence). CDR3: CASSTAGTSTDTQYF. CDR3 in DNA: TGTGCCAGTAGTACAGCGGGCACTAGCACAGATACGCAGTATTTT.

The chain recombines TRBV7-6 with TRBJ2-5; 9 bases map to TRBD2. The CDR3 extends over 15 amino acids. Germline CDR1 reads SGHVS; CDR2 reads FNYEAQ. The V and J ends lost 5 bases and 4 bases, in that order; junction bases with no gene match: 8. CDR3 loop: CASSRLGLAAETQYF. The DNA for the CDR3 is TGTGCCAGCAGCAGACTGGGACTAGCAGCAGAGACCCAGTACTTC. The entire variable domain, with the rest obtained from reference TRBV7-6 and TRBJ2-5, is as follows: GAGVSQSPRYKVTKRGQDVALRCDPISGHVSLYWYRQALGQGPEFLTYFNYEAQQDKSGLPNDRFSAERPEGSISTLTIQRTEQRDSAMYRCASSRLGLAAETQYFGPGTRLLVL.

In its sample, this clone was seen a few times. The rearrangement uses TRBV7-2 and TRBJ2-5, with TRBD2 matching over 7 bases. After removal of 4 bases from V and 1 base from J, the junction contained 3 bases not matched to a gene. Germline V gives CDR1 SGHTA, CDR2 FQGNSA. This CDR3 spans 14 amino acids. The CDR3 is CASSSSGTQETQYF. CDR3 coding DNA: TGTGCCAGCAGCTCTAGCGGTACCCAAGAGACCCAGTACTTC.

V and J are TRBV6-4 and TRBJ2-1; TRBD2 is a possible D gene (5 bases). The CDR3 totals 14 residues. The V end lost 6 bases, the J end lost 7 bases, and 16 bases lay between the germline ends. The germline CDR1 and CDR2 sequences are MRHNA and SNTAGT. The CDR3 loop is CASSLSPTGNEQFF. The CDR3 nucleotides are TGTGCCAGCAGCCTCTCACCTACGGGGAATGAGCAGTTCTTC.

This clone has more than one count but fewer than ten. This chain links TRBV30 with TRBJ2-5; 12 bases match TRBD2. This CDR3 is built from 17 residues. The junction had 9 bases not matched to a gene; V was cut back by 0 bases and J by 4 bases. Germline V gene sequence: CDR1 GTSNPN, CDR2 SVGIG (reference sequence). The CDR3 nucleotides are TGTGCCTGGAGTGTCAAGACTAGCGGGGGTAGGAGAGAGACCCAGTACTTC. It yields the protein CAWSVKTSGGRRETQYF.